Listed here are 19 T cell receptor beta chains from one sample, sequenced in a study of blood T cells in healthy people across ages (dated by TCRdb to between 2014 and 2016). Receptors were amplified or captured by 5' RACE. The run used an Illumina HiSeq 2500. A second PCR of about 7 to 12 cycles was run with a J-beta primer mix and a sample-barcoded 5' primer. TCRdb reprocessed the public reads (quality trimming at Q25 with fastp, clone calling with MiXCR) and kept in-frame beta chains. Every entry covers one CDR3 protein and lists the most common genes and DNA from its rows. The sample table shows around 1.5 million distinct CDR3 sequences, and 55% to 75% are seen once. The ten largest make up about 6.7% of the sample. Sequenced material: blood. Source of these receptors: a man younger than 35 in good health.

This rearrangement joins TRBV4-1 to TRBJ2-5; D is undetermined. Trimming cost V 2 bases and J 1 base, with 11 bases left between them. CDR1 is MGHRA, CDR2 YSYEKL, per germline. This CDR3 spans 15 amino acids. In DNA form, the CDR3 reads TGCGCCAGCAGCCAACGACACTTAAGCCAAGAGACCCAGTACTTC. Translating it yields CASSQRHLSQETQYF.

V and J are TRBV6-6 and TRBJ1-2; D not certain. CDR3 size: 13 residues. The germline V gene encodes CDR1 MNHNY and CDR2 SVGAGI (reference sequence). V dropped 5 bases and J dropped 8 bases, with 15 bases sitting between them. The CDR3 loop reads CASSVTEAGGYTF. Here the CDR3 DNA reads TGTGCCAGCAGTGTAACAGAGGCGGGGGGCTACACCTTC.

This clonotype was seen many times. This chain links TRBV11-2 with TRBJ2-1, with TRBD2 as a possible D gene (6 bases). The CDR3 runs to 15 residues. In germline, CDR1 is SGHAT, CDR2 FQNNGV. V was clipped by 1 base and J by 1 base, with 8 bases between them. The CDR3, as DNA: TGTGCCAGCAGCTTAGGTGGAGGGTCCTACAATGAGCAGTTCTTC. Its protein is CASSLGGGSYNEQFF.

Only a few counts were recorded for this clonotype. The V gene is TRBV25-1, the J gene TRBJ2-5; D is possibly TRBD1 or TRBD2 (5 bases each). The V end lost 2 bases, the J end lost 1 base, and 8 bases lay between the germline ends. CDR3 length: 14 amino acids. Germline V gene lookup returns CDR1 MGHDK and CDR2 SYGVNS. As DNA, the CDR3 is TGTGCCAGCAGTGAACAGGGAGTCCAAGAGACCCAGTACTTC. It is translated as CASSEQGVQETQYF.

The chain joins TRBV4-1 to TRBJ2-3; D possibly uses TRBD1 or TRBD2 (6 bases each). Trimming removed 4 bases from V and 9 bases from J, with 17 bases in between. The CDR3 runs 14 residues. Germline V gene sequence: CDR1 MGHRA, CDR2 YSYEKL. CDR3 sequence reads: CASSPSPTGGTQYF. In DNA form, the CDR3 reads TGCGCCAGCAGCCCGAGCCCTACCGGGGGCACGCAGTATTTT.

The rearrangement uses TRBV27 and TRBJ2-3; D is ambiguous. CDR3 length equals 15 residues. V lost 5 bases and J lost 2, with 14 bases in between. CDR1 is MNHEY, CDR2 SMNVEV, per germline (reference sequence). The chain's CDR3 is CASSPNGPTTDTQYF. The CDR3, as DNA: TGTGCCAGCAGTCCGAATGGACCGACCACAGATACGCAGTATTTT.

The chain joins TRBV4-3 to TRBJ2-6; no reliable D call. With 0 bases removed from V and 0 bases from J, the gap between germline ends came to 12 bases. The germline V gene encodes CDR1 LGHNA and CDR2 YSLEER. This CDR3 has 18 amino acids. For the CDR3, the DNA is TGCGCCAGCAGCCAAGACATCACCTTTAGCTCTGGGGCCAACGTCCTGACTTTC. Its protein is CASSQDITFSSGANVLTF.

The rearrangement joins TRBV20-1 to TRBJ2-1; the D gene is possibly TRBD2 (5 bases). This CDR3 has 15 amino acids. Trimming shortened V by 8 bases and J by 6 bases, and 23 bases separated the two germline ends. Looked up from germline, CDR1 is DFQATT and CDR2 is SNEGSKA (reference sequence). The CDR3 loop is CSPNRGLFNLNEQFF. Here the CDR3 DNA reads TGCAGTCCAAACCGAGGACTGTTTAACCTCAATGAGCAGTTCTTC.

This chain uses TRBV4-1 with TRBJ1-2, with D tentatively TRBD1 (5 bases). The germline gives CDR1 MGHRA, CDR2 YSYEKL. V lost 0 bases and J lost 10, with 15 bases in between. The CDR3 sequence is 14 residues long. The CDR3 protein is CASSQDPGTEHYTF. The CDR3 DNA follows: TGCGCCAGCAGCCAAGATCCGGGGACGGAGCACTACACCTTC.

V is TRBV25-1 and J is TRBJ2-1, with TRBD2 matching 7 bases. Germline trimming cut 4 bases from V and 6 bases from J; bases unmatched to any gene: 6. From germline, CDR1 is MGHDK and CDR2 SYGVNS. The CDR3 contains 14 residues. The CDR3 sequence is CASSAGRAGNEQFF. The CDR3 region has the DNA TGTGCCAGCAGTGCAGGGAGGGCCGGCAATGAGCAGTTCTTC.

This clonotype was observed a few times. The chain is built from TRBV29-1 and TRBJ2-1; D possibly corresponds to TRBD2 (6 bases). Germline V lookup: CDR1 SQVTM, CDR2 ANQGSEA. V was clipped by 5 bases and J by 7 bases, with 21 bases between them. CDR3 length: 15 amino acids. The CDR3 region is CSVFGTMSGGNEQFF. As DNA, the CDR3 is TGCAGCGTTTTTGGGACGATGAGTGGGGGGAATGAGCAGTTCTTC.

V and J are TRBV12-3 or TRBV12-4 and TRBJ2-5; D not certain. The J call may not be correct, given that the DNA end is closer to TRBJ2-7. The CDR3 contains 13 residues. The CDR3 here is CASSHQMDYEQYF. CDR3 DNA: TGTGCCAGCAGCCACCAAATGGACTACGAGCAGTACTTC.

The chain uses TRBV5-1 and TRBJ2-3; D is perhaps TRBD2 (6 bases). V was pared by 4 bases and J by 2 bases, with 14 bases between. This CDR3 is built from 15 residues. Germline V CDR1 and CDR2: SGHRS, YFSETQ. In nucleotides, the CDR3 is TGCGCCAGCAGCCCCGAGCGGGTACACACAGATACGCAGTATTTT. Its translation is CASSPERVHTDTQYF.

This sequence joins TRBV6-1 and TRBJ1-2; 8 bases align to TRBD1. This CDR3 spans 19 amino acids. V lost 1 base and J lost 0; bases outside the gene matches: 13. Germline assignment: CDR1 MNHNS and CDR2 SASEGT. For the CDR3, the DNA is TGTGCCAGCAGTGAAGTAGGTGTTGGTGGACAGGGAGCTAACTATGGCTACACCTTC. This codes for CASSEVGVGGQGANYGYTF.

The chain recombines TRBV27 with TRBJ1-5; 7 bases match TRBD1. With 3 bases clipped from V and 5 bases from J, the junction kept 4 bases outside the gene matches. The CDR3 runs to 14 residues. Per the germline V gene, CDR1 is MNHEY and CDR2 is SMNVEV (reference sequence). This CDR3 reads CASSFDRADQPQHF. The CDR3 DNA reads TGTGCCAGCAGTTTCGACAGGGCGGATCAGCCCCAGCATTTT.

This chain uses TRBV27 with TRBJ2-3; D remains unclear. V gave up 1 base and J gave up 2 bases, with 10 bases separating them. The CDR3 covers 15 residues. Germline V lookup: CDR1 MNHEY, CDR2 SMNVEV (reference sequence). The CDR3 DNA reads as TGTGCCAGCAGTTTATTAATCAGTTTCACAGATACGCAGTATTTT. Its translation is CASSLLISFTDTQYF.

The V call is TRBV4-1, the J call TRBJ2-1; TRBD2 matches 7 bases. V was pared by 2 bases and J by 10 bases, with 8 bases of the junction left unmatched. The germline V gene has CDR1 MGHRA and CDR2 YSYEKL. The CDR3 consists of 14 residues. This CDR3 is CASSQTGRVYEQFF. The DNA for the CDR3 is TGCGCCAGCAGCCAAACGGGGAGGGTCTACGAGCAGTTCTTC.

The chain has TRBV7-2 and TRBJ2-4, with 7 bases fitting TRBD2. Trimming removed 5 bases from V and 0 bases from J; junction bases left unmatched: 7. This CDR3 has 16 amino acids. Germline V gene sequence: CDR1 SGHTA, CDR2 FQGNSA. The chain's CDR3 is CASSALGGGAKNIQYF. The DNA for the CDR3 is TGTGCCAGCAGCGCTCTAGGCGGGGGAGCCAAAAACATTCAGTACTTC.

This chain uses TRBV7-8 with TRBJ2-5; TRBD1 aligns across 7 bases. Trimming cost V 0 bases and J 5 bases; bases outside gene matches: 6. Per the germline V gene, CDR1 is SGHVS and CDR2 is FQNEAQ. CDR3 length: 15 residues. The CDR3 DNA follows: TGTGCCAGCAGCTTAGCAGGGGGCACGCTTGAGACCCAGTACTTC. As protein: CASSLAGGTLETQYF.